This T cell receptor (beta chain) was profiled in a study of shared clonotypes between healthy human individuals. The CDR3 is made up of 16 amino acids. Germline loops: CDR1 GTSNPN, CDR2 SVGIG (reference sequence). V was pared by 0 bases and J by 4 bases, with 9 bases of the junction left unmatched. Clones were read by immunoSEQ multiplex PCR, and TCRdb kept only the in-frame ones, dropping some. In the table there are roughly 1 million clones, about 75% of which are singletons. V usage is TRBV30 and J usage is TRBJ1-3; 7 bases agree with TRBD1. The source material was memory CD4+ T cells sorted from blood. The subset denotes: CD45RA-negative fraction. This clonotype was obtained from a man aged 18 to 29 in good health. CDR3 amino acids: CAWSVPDRVAGNTIYF. The CDR3 DNA sequence: TGTGCCTGGAGTGTACCCGACAGGGTGGCGGGAAACACCATATATTTT.